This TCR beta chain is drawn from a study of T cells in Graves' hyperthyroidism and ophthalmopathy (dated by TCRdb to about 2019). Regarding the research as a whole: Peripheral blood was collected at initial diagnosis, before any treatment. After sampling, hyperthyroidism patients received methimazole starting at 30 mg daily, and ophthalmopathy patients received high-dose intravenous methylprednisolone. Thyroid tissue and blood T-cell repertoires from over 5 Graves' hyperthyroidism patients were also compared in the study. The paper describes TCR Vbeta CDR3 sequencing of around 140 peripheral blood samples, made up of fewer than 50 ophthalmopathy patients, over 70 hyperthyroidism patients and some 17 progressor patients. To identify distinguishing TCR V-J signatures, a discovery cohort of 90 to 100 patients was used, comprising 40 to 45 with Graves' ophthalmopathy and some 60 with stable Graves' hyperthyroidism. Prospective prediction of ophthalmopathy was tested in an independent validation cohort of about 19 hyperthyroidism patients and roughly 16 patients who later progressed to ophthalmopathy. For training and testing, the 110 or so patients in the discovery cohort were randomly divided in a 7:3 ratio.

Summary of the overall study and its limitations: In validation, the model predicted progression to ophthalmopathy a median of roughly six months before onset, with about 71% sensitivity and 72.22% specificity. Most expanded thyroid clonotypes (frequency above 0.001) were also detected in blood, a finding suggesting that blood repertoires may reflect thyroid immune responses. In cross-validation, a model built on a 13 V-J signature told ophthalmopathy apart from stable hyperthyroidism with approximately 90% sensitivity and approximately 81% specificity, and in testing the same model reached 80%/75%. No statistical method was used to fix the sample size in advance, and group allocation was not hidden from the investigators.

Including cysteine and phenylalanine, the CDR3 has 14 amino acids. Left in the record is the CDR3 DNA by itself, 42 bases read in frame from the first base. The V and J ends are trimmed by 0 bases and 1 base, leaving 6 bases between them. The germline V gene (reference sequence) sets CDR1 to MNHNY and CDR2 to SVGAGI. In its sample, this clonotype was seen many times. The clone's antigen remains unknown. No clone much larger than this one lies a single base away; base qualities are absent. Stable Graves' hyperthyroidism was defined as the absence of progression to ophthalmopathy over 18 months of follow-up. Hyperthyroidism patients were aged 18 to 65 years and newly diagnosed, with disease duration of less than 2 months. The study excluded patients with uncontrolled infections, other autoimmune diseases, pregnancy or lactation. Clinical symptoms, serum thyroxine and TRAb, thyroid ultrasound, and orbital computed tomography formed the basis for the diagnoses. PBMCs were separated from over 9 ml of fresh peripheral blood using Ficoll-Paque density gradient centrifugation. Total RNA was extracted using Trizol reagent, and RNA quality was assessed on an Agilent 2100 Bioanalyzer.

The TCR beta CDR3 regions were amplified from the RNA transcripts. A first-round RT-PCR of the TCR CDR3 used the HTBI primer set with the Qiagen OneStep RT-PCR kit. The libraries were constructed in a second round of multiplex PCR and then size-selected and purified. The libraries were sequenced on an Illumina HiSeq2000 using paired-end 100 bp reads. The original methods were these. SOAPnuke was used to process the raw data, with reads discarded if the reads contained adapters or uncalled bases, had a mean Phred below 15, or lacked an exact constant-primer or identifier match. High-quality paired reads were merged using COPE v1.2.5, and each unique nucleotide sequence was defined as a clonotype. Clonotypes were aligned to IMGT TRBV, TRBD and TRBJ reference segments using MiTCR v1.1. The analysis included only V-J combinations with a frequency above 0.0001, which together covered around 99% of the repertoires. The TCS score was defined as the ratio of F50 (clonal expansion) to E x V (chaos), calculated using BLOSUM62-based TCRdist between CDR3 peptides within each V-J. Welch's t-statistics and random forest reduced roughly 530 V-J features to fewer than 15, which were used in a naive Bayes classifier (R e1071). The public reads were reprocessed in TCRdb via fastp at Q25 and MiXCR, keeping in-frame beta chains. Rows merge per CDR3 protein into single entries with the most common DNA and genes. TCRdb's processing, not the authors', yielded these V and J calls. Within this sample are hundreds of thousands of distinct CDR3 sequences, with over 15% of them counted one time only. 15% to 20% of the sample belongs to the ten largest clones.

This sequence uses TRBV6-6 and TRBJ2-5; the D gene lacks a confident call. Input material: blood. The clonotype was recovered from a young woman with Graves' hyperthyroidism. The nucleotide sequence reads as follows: TGTGCCAGCAGTTACTCTCAGCTCCAAGAGACCCAGTACTTC. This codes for CASSYSQLQETQYF.